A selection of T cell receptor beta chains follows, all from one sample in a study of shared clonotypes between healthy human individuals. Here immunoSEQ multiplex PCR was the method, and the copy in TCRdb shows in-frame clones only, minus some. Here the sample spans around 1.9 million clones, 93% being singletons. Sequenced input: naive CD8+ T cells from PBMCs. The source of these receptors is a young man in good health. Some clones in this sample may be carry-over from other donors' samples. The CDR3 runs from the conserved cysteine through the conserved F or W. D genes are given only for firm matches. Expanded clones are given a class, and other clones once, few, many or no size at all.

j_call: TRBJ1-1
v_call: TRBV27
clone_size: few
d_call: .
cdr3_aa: CASSYWADTEAFF
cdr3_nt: TGTGCCAGCAGTTACTGGGCTGACACTGAAGCTTTCTTT

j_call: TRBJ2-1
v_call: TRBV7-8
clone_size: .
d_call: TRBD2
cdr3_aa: CASSLASGIYNEQFF
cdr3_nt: TGTGCCAGCAGCTTAGCTAGCGGGATCTACAATGAGCAGTTCTTC

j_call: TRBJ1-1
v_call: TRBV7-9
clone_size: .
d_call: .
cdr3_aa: CASSPRTGNTEAFF
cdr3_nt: TGTGCCAGCAGCCCCCGGACGGGGAACACTGAAGCTTTCTTT

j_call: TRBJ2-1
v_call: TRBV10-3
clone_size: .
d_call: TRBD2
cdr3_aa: CAISEEGLARFDEQFF
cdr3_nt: TGTGCCATCAGTGAGGAGGGACTAGCCCGTTTCGATGAGCAGTTCTTC

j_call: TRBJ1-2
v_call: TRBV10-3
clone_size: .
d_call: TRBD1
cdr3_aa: CATLNRDREDYGYTF
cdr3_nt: TGTGCCACTCTAAACCGGGACAGGGAGGACTATGGCTACACCTTC

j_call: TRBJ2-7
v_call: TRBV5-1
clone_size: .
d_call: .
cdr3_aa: CASSLSPSYEQYF
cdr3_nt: TGCGCCAGCAGCTTGAGCCCCTCCTACGAGCAGTACTTC

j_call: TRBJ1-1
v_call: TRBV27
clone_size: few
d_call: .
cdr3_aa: CASSSWATEAFF
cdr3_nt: TGTGCCAGCAGTTCCTGGGCGACTGAAGCTTTCTTT

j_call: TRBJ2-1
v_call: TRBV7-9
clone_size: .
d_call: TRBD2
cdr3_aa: CASSPTGTSDFYLFF
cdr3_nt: TGTGCCAGCAGCCCAACCGGGACTAGCGATTTTTATTTGTTCTTC

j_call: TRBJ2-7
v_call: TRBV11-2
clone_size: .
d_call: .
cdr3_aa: CASSFPGQGKRSEQYF
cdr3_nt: TGTGCCAGCAGCTTTCCCGGGCAGGGAAAAAGATCCGAGCAGTACTTC

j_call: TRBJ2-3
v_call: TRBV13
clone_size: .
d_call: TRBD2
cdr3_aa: CASRRREGPDTQYF
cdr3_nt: TGTGCCAGCCGGCGGAGGGAGGGCCCAGATACGCAGTATTTT

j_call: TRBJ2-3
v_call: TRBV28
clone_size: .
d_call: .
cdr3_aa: CASILQGSADTQYF
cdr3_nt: TGTGCCAGCATTCTTCAGGGGTCGGCAGATACGCAGTATTTT

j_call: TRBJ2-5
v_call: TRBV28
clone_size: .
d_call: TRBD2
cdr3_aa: CASSRTSGSLEETQYF
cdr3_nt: TGTGCCAGCAGCCGGACTAGCGGGAGTCTTGAAGAGACCCAGTACTTC

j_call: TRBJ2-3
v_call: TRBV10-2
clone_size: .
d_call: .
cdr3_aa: CASSESGTGTDTQYF
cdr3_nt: TGCGCCAGCAGTGAGTCGGGGACGGGCACAGATACGCAGTATTTT

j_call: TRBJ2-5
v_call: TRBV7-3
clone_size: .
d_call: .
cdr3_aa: CASSWGQGAIPMGEYF
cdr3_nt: .

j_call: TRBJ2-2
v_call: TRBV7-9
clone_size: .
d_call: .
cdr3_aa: CASSLTSGTSIAGELFF
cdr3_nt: TGTGCCAGCAGCTTAACCTCCGGGACCAGTATAGCCGGGGAGCTGTTTTTT

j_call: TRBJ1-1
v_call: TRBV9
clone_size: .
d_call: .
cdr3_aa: CASSVGGGENTEAFF
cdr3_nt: TGTGCCAGCAGCGTAGGGGGCGGGGAGAACACTGAAGCTTTCTTT

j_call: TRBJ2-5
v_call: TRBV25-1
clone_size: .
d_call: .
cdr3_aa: CASTPEEGETQYF
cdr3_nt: TGTGCCAGCACGCCGGAAGAAGGGGAGACCCAGTACTTC